Listed below are T cell receptor beta chains from one sample, sequenced in a study of cytomegalovirus exposure and HLA in healthy donors. The repertoire was sequenced with immunoSEQ multiplex PCR; TCRdb's copy has only in-frame clones and lacks some. The sample shows approximately 190,000 clones, around 84% of them seen only once. The sample was PBMCs. These receptor sequences come from a man aged 35 to 55 in good health and CMV-seropositive. Both conserved end residues are part of each CDR3. D genes are given only for firm matches. The size entry is marked missing in some rows and otherwise reads once, few, many or a size class.

TRBV11-2	-	TRBJ1-3	15	few	CASSPAGVSGNTIYF	TGTGCCAGCAGCCCCGCCGGGGTCTCTGGAAACACCATATATTTT
TRBV25-1	-	TRBJ1-2	13	few	CASSSGGNYGYTF	TGTGCCAGCAGTAGCGGTGGTAACTATGGCTACACCTTC
TRBV9	TRBD2	TRBJ2-3	15	-	CASSVTSGRADTQYF	TGTGCCAGCAGCGTTACTAGCGGGAGAGCAGATACGCAGTATTTT
TRBV21-1	-	TRBJ2-5	14	-	CASKVGGGQETQYF	TGTGCCAGCAAGGTCGGGGGGGGACAAGAGACCCAGTACTTC
TRBV9	-	TRBJ1-2	12	few	CASSSRVYGYTF	TGTGCCAGCAGCTCCCGGGTCTATGGCTACACCTTC
TRBV29-1	TRBD2	TRBJ2-7	16	-	CSVAGTSGSADYEQYF	TGCAGCGTTGCCGGGACTAGCGGGAGTGCCGACTACGAGCAGTACTTC
TRBV6-6	-	TRBJ2-6	15	once	CASSQEPSGANVLTF	TGTGCCAGCAGCCAAGAGCCTTCTGGGGCCAACGTCCTGACTTTC
TRBV6-1	TRBD1	TRBJ2-7	15	-	CASSSWTGADYEQYF	TGTGCCAGCAGCTCCTGGACAGGGGCGGACTACGAGCAGTACTTC
TRBV10-3	TRBD1	TRBJ2-3	15	-	CAIRGWTGERDTQYF	TGTGCCATCAGAGGTTGGACAGGGGAGAGGGATACGCAGTATTTT
TRBV5-4	TRBD1	TRBJ1-4	14	-	CASSPDRTNEKLFF	TGTGCCAGCAGCCCGGACAGGACTAATGAAAAACTGTTTTTT
TRBV25-1	TRBD1	TRBJ1-2	12	-	CASSESGGGYTF	TGTGCCAGCAGTGAATCAGGGGGCGGCTACACCTTC
TRBV30	TRBD2	TRBJ2-3	15	-	CAWSPLAGGPDTQYF	TGTGCCTGGAGTCCACTAGCGGGAGGGCCGGATACGCAGTATTTT
TRBV5-1	-	TRBJ1-2	15	few	CASSLEDSMDYGYTF	TGCGCCAGCAGCTTGGAAGACAGTATGGACTATGGCTACACCTTC
TRBV7-3	TRBD1	TRBJ2-2	17	-	CASSLKPGGGYTGELFF	TGTGCCAGCAGCTTAAAACCAGGGGGCGGCTACACCGGGGAGCTGTTTTTT
TRBV5-1	-	TRBJ1-2	16	-	CASSLAGDTWGYGYTF	TGCGCCAGCAGCTTGGCCGGGGACACGTGGGGCTATGGCTACACCTTC
TRBV2	TRBD1	TRBJ1-1	14	-	CASRPRDRVTEAFF	TGTGCCAGCAGGCCCCGGGACAGGGTCACTGAAGCTTTCTTT
TRBV27	TRBD1	TRBJ1-2	16	-	CASSPRGQGANYGYTF	TGTGCCAGCAGTCCCCGGGGACAGGGGGCTAACTATGGCTACACCTTC
TRBV7-3	-	TRBJ2-2	13	-	CASSLPPAGELFF	TGTGCCAGCAGCTTACCTCCAGCCGGGGAGCTGTTTTTT
TRBV21-1	-	TRBJ1-1	15	once	CASSPPEGQNTEAFF	TGTGCCAGCAGCCCACCTGAAGGACAGAACACTGAAGCTTTCTTT
TRBV10-1	TRBD1	TRBJ2-5	12	-	CASSGDRETQYF	TGCGCCAGCAGTGGGGACAGAGAGACCCAGTACTTC
TRBV6-6	TRBD1	TRBJ2-7	12	-	CASRDRDHEQYF	TGTGCCAGCCGGGACAGGGACCACGAGCAGTACTTC
TRBV19	-	TRBJ2-3	14	few	CASRDRLGTDTQYF	TGTGCCAGCCGAGACAGATTGGGGACAGATACGCAGTATTTT
TRBV25-1	TRBD1	TRBJ2-3	16	-	CASSDFGQGAKDTQYF	TGTGCCAGCAGTGATTTTGGACAGGGGGCAAAAGATACGCAGTATTTT
TRBV5-1	-	TRBJ1-5	15	-	CASSPDGLSNQPQHF	TGCGCCAGCAGCCCTGACGGACTTTCCAATCAGCCCCAGCATTTT
TRBV29-1	-	TRBJ2-7	14	-	CSVAWGVVSYEQYF	TGCAGCGTAGCCTGGGGGGTGGTATCCTACGAGCAGTACTTC
TRBV10-3	TRBD1	TRBJ2-6	18	-	CAISESGTGKAGANVLTF	TGTGCCATCAGTGAGTCCGGGACAGGCAAGGCTGGGGCCAACGTCCTGACTTTC
TRBV7-6	TRBD2	TRBJ2-3	14	-	CASSGLDGADTQYF	TGTGCCAGCAGCGGACTAGACGGCGCAGATACGCAGTATTTT
TRBV9	-	TRBJ1-2	16	once	CASSPQGGGAPYGYTF	TGTGCCAGCAGCCCCCAGGGTGGCGGTGCACCGTATGGCTACACCTTC
TRBV4-3	-	TRBJ2-2	17	-	CASSQVPARAGVVVLFF	TGCGCCAGCAGCCAAGTCCCCGCGCGGGCAGGAGTGGTGGTGCTGTTTTTT
TRBV6-1	-	TRBJ2-5	13	-	CASSDRGGETQYF	TGTGCCAGCAGTGACAGGGGTGGGGAGACCCAGTACTTC
TRBV7-2	-	TRBJ1-5	13	-	CASSFTRGRPQHF	TGTGCCAGCAGCTTTACCAGGGGAAGGCCCCAGCATTTT
TRBV4-1	-	TRBJ2-2	12	-	CASSAGTGELFF	TGCGCCAGCAGCGCGGGGACCGGGGAGCTGTTTTTT
TRBV9	-	TRBJ2-2	15	-	CASSEQGLNTGELFF	TGTGCCAGCAGCGAGCAGGGTCTCAACACCGGGGAGCTGTTTTTT
TRBV19	TRBD1	TRBJ2-1	15	-	CASSEQGKVYNEQFF	TGTGCCAGTAGTGAACAGGGGAAAGTCTACAATGAGCAGTTCTTC
TRBV6-1	-	TRBJ2-1	14	-	CASSPPGSYNEQFF	TGTGCCAGCAGCCCCCCAGGATCCTACAATGAGCAGTTCTTC
TRBV7-9	TRBD2	TRBJ2-7	16	-	CASSLFPTSGSYEQYF	TGTGCCAGCAGCTTATTTCCGACTAGCGGGAGCTACGAGCAGTACTTC
TRBV19	-	TRBJ2-2	15	-	CASSPGGWGTGELFF	TGTGCCAGTAGTCCTGGGGGGTGGGGCACCGGGGAGCTGTTTTTT
TRBV5-1	TRBD2	TRBJ2-7	15	-	CASSTTSGPFYEQYF	TGCGCCAGCAGCACGACTAGCGGGCCCTTCTACGAGCAGTACTTC
TRBV7-9	-	TRBJ2-2	15	-	CATAPASPVFGELFF	TGTGCTACCGCTCCAGCTAGCCCAGTCTTCGGGGAGCTGTTTTTT
TRBV5-6	TRBD1	TRBJ1-2	14	-	CASSSRWDRGPAVF	TGTGCCAGCAGCTCCCGGTGGGACAGGGGCCCCGCGGTCTTC
TRBV6-6	-	TRBJ2-7	14	-	CASTTVPGSYEQYF	TGTGCCAGCACCACCGTCCCGGGTAGCTACGAGCAGTACTTC
TRBV6-5	-	TRBJ2-2	16	-	CASSLRRTKNTGELFF	TGTGCCAGCAGTTTACGGAGGACTAAGAACACCGGGGAGCTGTTTTTT
TRBV27	TRBD2	TRBJ2-7	14	few	CASSLTREIYEQYF	TGTGCCAGCAGTCTCACGCGGGAGATCTACGAGCAGTACTTC
TRBV6-5	TRBD2	TRBJ2-1	16	-	CASSYTGVLARNEQFF	TGTGCCAGCAGTTACACGGGTGTACTAGCGAGAAATGAGCAGTTCTTC
TRBV5-5	TRBD2	TRBJ2-7	15	-	CASSLRLAGSYEQYF	TGTGCCAGCAGCCTACGACTAGCGGGATCCTACGAGCAGTACTTC
TRBV9	TRBD1	TRBJ1-1	15	-	CASSERDRGNTEAFF	TGTGCCAGCAGCGAGCGGGACAGGGGAAACACTGAAGCTTTCTTT
TRBV11-2	TRBD2	TRBJ2-7	16	-	CASSLVPTSGSREQYF	TGTGCCAGCAGCTTAGTCCCCACTAGCGGGAGTCGCGAGCAGTACTTC
TRBV6-1	TRBD1	TRBJ2-7	14	-	CASSDTGVVYEQYF	TGTGCCAGCAGCGATACAGGGGTGGTCTACGAGCAGTACTTC
TRBV5-4	TRBD1	TRBJ2-7	15	-	CASSFPGQGRREQYF	TGTGCCAGCAGCTTCCCGGGACAGGGGCGGAGGGAGCAGTACTTC
TRBV4-1	TRBD2	TRBJ2-7	15	-	CASSGGTSSGNEQYF	TGCGCCAGCAGCGGAGGGACTAGCTCCGGGAACGAGCAGTACTTC
TRBV30	-	TRBJ2-7	15	-	CAWMGGGRFPYEQYF	TGTGCCTGGATGGGAGGAGGGCGATTTCCCTACGAGCAGTACTTC
TRBV9	-	TRBJ2-2	15	-	CASSVGGLNTGELFF	TGTGCCAGCAGCGTAGGGGGACTCAACACCGGGGAGCTGTTTTTT
TRBV18	TRBD1	TRBJ1-3	16	-	CASSPATGVVRNTIYF	TGTGCCAGCTCACCCGCGACAGGGGTAGTACGAAACACCATATATTTT
TRBV21-1	-	TRBJ2-7	16	-	CASSKAARPLSYEQYF	TGTGCCAGCAGCAAAGCGGCCAGGCCCCTTTCCTACGAGCAGTACTTC
TRBV30	TRBD1	TRBJ2-7	19	-	CAWIPRPGTGRMISYEQYF	TGTGCCTGGATTCCACGCCCAGGGACAGGGCGAATGATCTCCTACGAGCAGTACTTC